These T cell receptor beta chains were read from a single sample in a study of molecular identifiers for immune sequencing clone quantification. TCRdb reanalysed the PCR reads using MiXCR and keeps one entry per CDR3 protein. The sample comprises some 10,000 distinct CDR3 sequences, roughly 19% of which are singletons, and about 2.1% rests with the top ten. Specimen: naive CD8+ T cells from blood, with Jurkat cell RNA spiked in. Receptors were obtained from a human donor in good health. Some libraries in this study had Jurkat cell RNA spiked in. The CDR3 runs from the conserved cysteine through the conserved F or W. The order of the fields is clone size, J gene, D gene, V gene, CDR3 DNA, CDR3 protein. The D gene is left open where the match is weak. Where a row states a size, it is once, few, many or the class of an expanded clone; other rows omit it.

>medium-sized|TRBJ1-6|-|TRBV20-1
TGCAGTGTCCCAGGGAGGGGAGGGGACTATAATTCACCCCTCCACTTT
CSVPGRGGDYNSPLHF
>medium-sized|TRBJ2-5|TRBD1|TRBV23-1
TGCGCCAGCAGTCAGCCTGGCGACAGGGGACGAGAGACCCAGTACTTC
CASSQPGDRGRETQYF
>few|TRBJ2-7|TRBD1|TRBV6-5
TGTGCCAGCAGTTACCGGGACAGGGAGTCCGAGCAGTACTTC
CASSYRDRESEQYF
>medium-sized|TRBJ2-2|TRBD1|TRBV24-1
TGTGCCACCAGTGATTTGCCAGGGGGCGCTGGCGGGGAGCTGTTTTTT
CATSDLPGGAGGELFF
>few|TRBJ1-4|-|TRBV11-3
TGTGCCAGCAGACTGGCGCTGAATGAAAAACTGTTTTTT
CASRLALNEKLFF
>medium-sized|TRBJ2-7|-|TRBV3-1
TGTGCCAGCAGCCAAGTCTCCCTCGCCCGGGACAAGTGGTACGAGCAGTACTTC
CASSQVSLARDKWYEQYF
>-|TRBJ2-5|-|TRBV10-3
TGTGCCATCAGTGAGTTCTCGGGCCCGACGCGGTCCCAAGAGACCCAGTACTTC
CAISEFSGPTRSQETQYF
>many|TRBJ1-1|-|TRBV9
TGTGCCAGCAGCGACAGGCCTGGCACTGAAGCTTTCTTT
CASSDRPGTEAFF
>many|TRBJ1-6|-|TRBV2
TGTGCCAGCAGTGAGACGGGCAGGAGCTCCTATAATTCACCCCTCCACTTT
CASSETGRSSYNSPLHF
>medium-sized|TRBJ1-1|-|TRBV5-1
TGCGCCAGCAGCTTGTACAGAGCCTCCATCATGAACACTGAAGCTTTCTTT
CASSLYRASIMNTEAFF
>-|TRBJ2-1|-|TRBV6-5
TGTGCCAGCAAGGTCTGGCAGGGTGAGAATGAGCAGTTCTTC
CASKVWQGENEQFF
>medium-sized|TRBJ2-7|-|TRBV9
TGTGCCAGCAGCCCCCACCCGGTGCGCTCCTACGAGCAGTACTTC
CASSPHPVRSYEQYF
>-|TRBJ2-2|-|TRBV6-5
TGTGCCAGCAGCCCCGAACCTTCTAGCTTCGGGGAGCTGTTTTTT
CASSPEPSSFGELFF
>medium-sized|TRBJ2-3|TRBD2|TRBV30
TGTGCCTGGAGTACTAGCGTTGATACGCAGTATTTT
CAWSTSVDTQYF
>many|TRBJ2-2|-|TRBV7-9
TGTGCCGGGGGGAACAGGGAGGACACCGGGGAGCTGTTTTTT
CAGGNREDTGELFF
>many|TRBJ2-1|TRBD1|TRBV19
TGTGCCAGTAGGGAGACAGGGGGCGGCCTCTACAATGAGCAGTTCTTC
CASRETGGGLYNEQFF
>many|TRBJ1-1|-|TRBV28
TGTGCCAGCAAGCCAGATTCTGGAACTGAAGCTTTCTTT
CASKPDSGTEAFF
>medium-sized|TRBJ1-1|-|TRBV27
TGTGCCAGCAGATTACAGGGAGCGACTGAAGCTTTCTTT
CASRLQGATEAFF
>-|TRBJ2-7|-|TRBV12-3/TRBV12-4
TGTGCCAGCGGTTTGGGAGTAGACTCCTACGAGCAGTACTTC
CASGLGVDSYEQYF
>medium-sized|TRBJ2-7|-|TRBV14
TGTGCCAGCAGCCCCCGGGACGGATCCTACGAGCAGTACTTC
CASSPRDGSYEQYF
>medium-sized|TRBJ2-3|-|TRBV20-1
TGCAGTGCTAGAGAAACGTCAGATACGCAGTATTTT
CSARETSDTQYF
>medium-sized|TRBJ2-5|TRBD2|TRBV4-2
TGTGCCAGCAGCCAAGTCGCGGGAGGGGAGGAGACCCAGTACTTC
CASSQVAGGEETQYF
>-|TRBJ2-3|-|TRBV28
TGTGCCAGCAGTTTAAGGGGGGGCGGGACAGGTACGCAGTATTTT
CASSLRGGGTGTQYF
>-|TRBJ2-1|-|TRBV29-1
TGCAGCGGAACAGGGGGAGGGCCATCTTACAATGAGCAGTTCTTC
CSGTGGGPSYNEQFF
>-|TRBJ2-1|TRBD2|TRBV20-1
TGCAGTGCTAGAGATCTGGTGGCTAGCGGGAGTATCTATGAGCAGTTCTTC
CSARDLVASGSIYEQFF
>medium-sized|TRBJ1-4|-|TRBV20-1
TGCAGTGCTAGAGATCCAAGGGGTCGGGAAAAACTGTTTTTT
CSARDPRGREKLFF
>medium-sized|TRBJ2-3|-|TRBV7-8
TGTGCCAGCAGCTCCCTGGGGGGTAGTCCCACAGATACGCAGTATTTT
CASSSLGGSPTDTQYF
>medium-sized|TRBJ1-6|-|TRBV21-1
TGTGCCAGCAGCAAAGGGGACCGCCGGGACTCACCCTATAATTCACCCCTCCACTTT
CASSKGDRRDSPYNSPLHF
>many|TRBJ1-1|TRBD1|TRBV7-8
TGTGCCAGCAGCTTAGGGACAGGGGGCTTTACTGAAGCTTTCTTT
CASSLGTGGFTEAFF
>many|TRBJ1-5|-|TRBV24-1
TGTGCCACCAGTGATTTGGGGGGCACCAATCAGCCCCAGCATTTT
CATSDLGGTNQPQHF
>medium-sized|TRBJ2-5|-|TRBV5-1
TGCGCCAGCAGCTTGTTAAGGGGGGTACGAGAGACCCAGTACTTC
CASSLLRGVRETQYF
>many|TRBJ2-3|-|TRBV3-1
TGTGCCAGCAGCCCGGAGATCGGTACGCAGTATTTT
CASSPEIGTQYF
>medium-sized|TRBJ2-7|TRBD2|TRBV9
TGTGCCAGCAGCGTTAGCGGGAGTGGTTACGAGCAGTACTTC
CASSVSGSGYEQYF
>-|TRBJ2-3|-|TRBV27
TGTGCCAGCAGTTCTATCCAGGGGTTGGGCACAGATACGCAGTATTTT
CASSSIQGLGTDTQYF
>medium-sized|TRBJ1-1|-|TRBV25-1
TGTGCCAGCTGGGGGAATCCCAAGGAGGCTTTCTTT
CASWGNPKEAFF
>-|TRBJ1-2|-|TRBV29-1
TGCAGCGTTGAAGATCTGACAGCGCCGGTCGGCGGCTACACCTTC
CSVEDLTAPVGGYTF
>medium-sized|TRBJ2-3|TRBD2|TRBV13
TGTGCCAGCAGCCCCGCACAGGACGGGAGGGCCTACAAAGATACGCAGTATTTT
CASSPAQDGRAYKDTQYF
>large|TRBJ2-7|TRBD2|TRBV7-2
TGTGCCAGCAGCCTGGGACTAGCGGGACCCTACGAGCAGTACTTC
CASSLGLAGPYEQYF
>medium-sized|TRBJ2-2|-|TRBV4-3
TGCGCCAGCAGCCAAGATCCCGGGAACACCGGGGAGCTGTTTTTT
CASSQDPGNTGELFF